This is a list of T cell receptor beta chains from one sample in a study of cytomegalovirus exposure and HLA in healthy donors. Profiled with immunoSEQ multiplex PCR; TCRdb holds only in-frame clones, not every one. The table records around 200,000 clones, around 85% of them present only once. Sequenced sample: PBMCs. Source of these receptors: a man aged 50-59 years in good health and CMV-seronegative. CDR3s leave out the opening cysteine and the closing phenylalanine or tryptophan. D genes are given only for firm matches.

d_call: TRBD2
v_call: TRBV28
cdr3_aa: ASRGGSGGYNEQF

d_call: TRBD1
v_call: TRBV6-4
cdr3_aa: ASSDGPRGQYNEQF

d_call: -
v_call: TRBV29-1
cdr3_aa: SVGPTTGVNTEAF

d_call: TRBD2
v_call: TRBV27
cdr3_aa: ASSLASSGIPEQY

d_call: -
v_call: TRBV7-9
cdr3_aa: ASSLSRGAYSYEQY

d_call: TRBD1
v_call: TRBV14
cdr3_aa: ASSATGGGIEKLF

d_call: -
v_call: TRBV7-2
cdr3_aa: ASSSRTMSYEQY

d_call: TRBD1
v_call: TRBV7-3
cdr3_aa: ASSPGTASNYGYT

d_call: -
v_call: TRBV7-3
cdr3_aa: ASSWAPGEGEQY

d_call: -
v_call: TRBV5-8
cdr3_aa: ASSPRRSYEQY

d_call: -
v_call: TRBV9
cdr3_aa: ASSVAVRESQETQY

d_call: TRBD1
v_call: TRBV29-1
cdr3_aa: SVVSVGRDRNTEAF

d_call: -
v_call: TRBV28
cdr3_aa: ASRPGGSPLH

d_call: TRBD1
v_call: TRBV5-6
cdr3_aa: ASSSDRTYEQY

d_call: -
v_call: TRBV7-7
cdr3_aa: ASSSGLNYEQY

d_call: -
v_call: TRBV19
cdr3_aa: ASSTGWYGYT

d_call: TRBD1
v_call: TRBV7-9
cdr3_aa: ASSLWTGRDSNQPQH

d_call: TRBD2
v_call: TRBV2
cdr3_aa: ASTLSRTSGRAVDTQY

d_call: -
v_call: TRBV4-1
cdr3_aa: ASSQEGSRRSTDTQY

d_call: -
v_call: TRBV28
cdr3_aa: ASRGDWESSYNEQF

d_call: -
v_call: TRBV7-9
cdr3_aa: ASSSQGPRTDTQY

d_call: -
v_call: TRBV28
cdr3_aa: ASSLGGKSSYEQY

d_call: TRBD2
v_call: TRBV4-1
cdr3_aa: ASSRDSGGYNEQF

d_call: -
v_call: TRBV27
cdr3_aa: ASTSGYNEQF

d_call: TRBD2
v_call: TRBV28
cdr3_aa: ASTPGGQETQY

d_call: -
v_call: TRBV19
cdr3_aa: ASSTGLDQPQH

d_call: TRBD1
v_call: TRBV11-1
cdr3_aa: ASSLAITGVAKNIQY

d_call: -
v_call: TRBV4-2
cdr3_aa: ASSQETGGYT

d_call: TRBD2
v_call: TRBV28
cdr3_aa: ASSFSGRAYNEQF

d_call: TRBD1
v_call: TRBV27
cdr3_aa: ASSDRGLRQETQY

d_call: -
v_call: TRBV15
cdr3_aa: ATSGRNQPQH

d_call: -
v_call: TRBV13
cdr3_aa: AMGGARGHNEQF

d_call: -
v_call: TRBV5-1
cdr3_aa: ASSWYRAYEQY

d_call: -
v_call: TRBV10-1
cdr3_aa: ASSESGSSYEQY

d_call: -
v_call: TRBV6-5
cdr3_aa: ASGGGRVFQPQH

d_call: -
v_call: TRBV10-3
cdr3_aa: AITPGGGNTIY

d_call: -
v_call: TRBV15
cdr3_aa: ATSREIPSYGQY

d_call: TRBD1
v_call: TRBV7-9
cdr3_aa: ASSSGGGAETQY

d_call: -
v_call: TRBV28
cdr3_aa: ASIPGGAKNIQY

d_call: -
v_call: TRBV2
cdr3_aa: ASSWTVNTEAF

d_call: -
v_call: TRBV5-1
cdr3_aa: ASSWTESSYNSPLH

d_call: TRBD1
v_call: TRBV19
cdr3_aa: ASSADRPTGELF

d_call: TRBD2
v_call: TRBV5-3
cdr3_aa: ARSWGLLLAKNIQY

d_call: -
v_call: TRBV7-3
cdr3_aa: ASSFQAGGTDTQY

d_call: TRBD2
v_call: TRBV27
cdr3_aa: ASSPGLVYEQY

d_call: -
v_call: TRBV6-1
cdr3_aa: ASSEAGGEIYGYT

d_call: -
v_call: TRBV27
cdr3_aa: ASSWGGRAEKLF

d_call: TRBD1
v_call: TRBV30
cdr3_aa: AWLTQQGHNEKLF

d_call: TRBD2
v_call: TRBV5-5
cdr3_aa: ASRLAGGWSTDTQY

d_call: -
v_call: TRBV27
cdr3_aa: ASSMTQSPINYGYT

d_call: -
v_call: TRBV4-1
cdr3_aa: ASSQGSRPSAEAF

d_call: TRBD2
v_call: TRBV29-1
cdr3_aa: SVGLAVSSTDTQY

d_call: TRBD2
v_call: TRBV5-4
cdr3_aa: ASSPRLADEQY

d_call: -
v_call: TRBV5-1
cdr3_aa: ASSLSGSNTEAF

d_call: -
v_call: TRBV5-1
cdr3_aa: ASSLAETRYEQY